This TCR beta chain is from a study of cytomegalovirus exposure and HLA in healthy donors. Study-level information: The 120 validation repertoires were produced on the same platform as the roughly 700 repertoires of the first cohort. This was reported in a later analysis. The study's findings and limits: Rarity characterized most TCR sequences, yet some public TCRs appeared in many donors. 150 to 200 TCR beta chains were listed as cytomegalovirus-associated.

This CDR3 comprises 13 residues. Germline V CDR1 and CDR2: MNHNY, SVGAGI (reference sequence). The J segment lost 6 bases and the V segment lost 8 bases, leaving 9 bases of the junction unmatched. As for this clone: Its specificity is not known.

The donors belonged to the approximately 120-subject validation cohort, separate from the approximately 700-subject first cohort. Assay used: immunoSEQ multiplex PCR; TCRdb lists only in-frame clones, some missing. The sample lists around 300,000 clones; 87% were seen once. The chain recombines TRBV6-6 with TRBJ2-7; 8 positions match TRBD2. The clonotype originates from a woman in her 30s in good health and CMV-seropositive. Sequencing was carried out using PBMCs. The CDR3 loop is CASGPAGVGEQYF. The CDR3 DNA reads as TGTGCCAGCGGACCAGCGGGAGTTGGCGAGCAGTACTTC.